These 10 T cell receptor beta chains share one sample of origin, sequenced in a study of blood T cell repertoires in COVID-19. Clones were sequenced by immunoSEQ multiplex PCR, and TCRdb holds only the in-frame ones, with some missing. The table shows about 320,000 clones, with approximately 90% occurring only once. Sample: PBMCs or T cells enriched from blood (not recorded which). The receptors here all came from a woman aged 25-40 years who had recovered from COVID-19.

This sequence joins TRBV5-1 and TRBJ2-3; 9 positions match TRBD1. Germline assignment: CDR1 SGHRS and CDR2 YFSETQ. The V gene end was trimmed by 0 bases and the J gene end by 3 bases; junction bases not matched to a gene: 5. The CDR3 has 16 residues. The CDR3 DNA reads TGCGCCAGCAGCTTGGCCGGGACAGGGACGACAGATACGCAGTATTTT. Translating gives CASSLAGTGTTDTQYF.

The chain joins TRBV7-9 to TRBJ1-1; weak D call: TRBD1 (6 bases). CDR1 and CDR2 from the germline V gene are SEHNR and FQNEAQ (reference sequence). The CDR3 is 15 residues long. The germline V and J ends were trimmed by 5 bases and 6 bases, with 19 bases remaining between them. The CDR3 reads CASSQGWAPGSEAFF. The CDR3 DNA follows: TGTGCCAGCAGCCAGGGGTGGGCGCCGGGGTCTGAAGCTTTCTTT.

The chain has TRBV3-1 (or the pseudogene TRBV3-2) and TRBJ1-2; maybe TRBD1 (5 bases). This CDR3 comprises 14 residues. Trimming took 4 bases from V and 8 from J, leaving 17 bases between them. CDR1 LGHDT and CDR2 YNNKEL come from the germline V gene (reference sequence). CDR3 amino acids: CASSPPGWGRGYTF. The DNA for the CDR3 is TGTGCCAGCAGCCCACCCGGGTGGGGCAGAGGCTACACCTTC.

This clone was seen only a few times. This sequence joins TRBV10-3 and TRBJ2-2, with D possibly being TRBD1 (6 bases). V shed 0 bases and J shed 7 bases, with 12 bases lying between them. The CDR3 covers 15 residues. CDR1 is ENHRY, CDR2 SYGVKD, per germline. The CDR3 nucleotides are TGTGCCATCAGTGAGTCGGGACACGTTGGCGGGGAGCTGTTTTTT. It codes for CAISESGHVGGELFF.

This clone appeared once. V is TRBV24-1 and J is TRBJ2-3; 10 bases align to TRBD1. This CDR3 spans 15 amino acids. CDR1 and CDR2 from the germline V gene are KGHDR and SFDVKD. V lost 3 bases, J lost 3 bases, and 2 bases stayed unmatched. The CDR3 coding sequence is TGTGCCACCAGTGATCCGGACAGGGGGACAGATACGCAGTATTTT. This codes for CATSDPDRGTDTQYF.

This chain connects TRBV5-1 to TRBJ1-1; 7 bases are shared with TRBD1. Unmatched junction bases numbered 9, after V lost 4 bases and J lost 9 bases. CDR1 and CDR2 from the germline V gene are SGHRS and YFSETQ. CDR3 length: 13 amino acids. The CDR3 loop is CASSQGTAQKAFF. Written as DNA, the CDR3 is TGCGCCAGCAGCCAGGGGACAGCCCAAAAAGCTTTCTTT.

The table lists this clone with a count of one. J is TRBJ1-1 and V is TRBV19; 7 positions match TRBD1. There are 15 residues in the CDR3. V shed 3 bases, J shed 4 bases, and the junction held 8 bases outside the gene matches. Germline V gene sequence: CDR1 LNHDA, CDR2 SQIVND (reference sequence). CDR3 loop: CASSIGWRGPTEAFF. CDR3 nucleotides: TGTGCCAGTAGTATTGGTTGGAGGGGGCCCACTGAAGCTTTCTTT.

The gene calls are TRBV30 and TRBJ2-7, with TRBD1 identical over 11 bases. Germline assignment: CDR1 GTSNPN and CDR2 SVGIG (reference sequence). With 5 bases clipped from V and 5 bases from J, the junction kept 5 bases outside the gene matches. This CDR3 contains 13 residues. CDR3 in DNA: TGTGCCTGGGAGAGGACAGGGGGCCACGAGCAGTACTTC. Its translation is CAWERTGGHEQYF.

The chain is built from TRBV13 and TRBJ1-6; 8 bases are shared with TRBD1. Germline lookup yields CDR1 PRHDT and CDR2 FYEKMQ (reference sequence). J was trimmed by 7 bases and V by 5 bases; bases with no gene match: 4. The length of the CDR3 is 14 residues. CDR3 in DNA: TGTGCCAGCAGCCAACAGGGGGAAAATTCACCCCTCCACTTT. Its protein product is CASSQQGENSPLHF.

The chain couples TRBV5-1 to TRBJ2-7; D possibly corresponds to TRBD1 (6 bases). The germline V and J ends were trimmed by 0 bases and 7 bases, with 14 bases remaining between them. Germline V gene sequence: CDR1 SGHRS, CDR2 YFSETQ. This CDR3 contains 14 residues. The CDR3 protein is CASSLGNRVREQYF. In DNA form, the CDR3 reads TGCGCCAGCAGCTTGGGGAACAGGGTCCGGGAGCAGTACTTC.